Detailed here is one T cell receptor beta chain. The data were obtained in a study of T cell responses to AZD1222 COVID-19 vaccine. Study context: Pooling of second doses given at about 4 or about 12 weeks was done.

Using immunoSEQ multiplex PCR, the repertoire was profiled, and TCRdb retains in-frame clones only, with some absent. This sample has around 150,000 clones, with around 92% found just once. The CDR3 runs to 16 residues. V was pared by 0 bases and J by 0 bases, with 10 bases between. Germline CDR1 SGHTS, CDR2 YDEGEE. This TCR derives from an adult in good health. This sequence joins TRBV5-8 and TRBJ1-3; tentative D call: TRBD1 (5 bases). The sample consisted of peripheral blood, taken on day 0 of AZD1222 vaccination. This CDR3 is CASSLDGANSGNTIYF. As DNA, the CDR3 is TGTGCCAGCAGCTTGGATGGGGCTAACTCTGGAAACACCATATATTTT.